These T cell receptor beta chains were read from a single sample in a study of early stage breast cancer tumors. Sequencing used immunoSEQ multiplex PCR; TCRdb keeps in-frame clones, though not all of them. The sample lists 30,000 to 40,000 clones, 74% occurring once. Sequenced: blood. These receptors all come from a person aged 55 to 75 with breast cancer. The CDR3 runs from the conserved cysteine through the conserved F or W. The D gene is left open where the match is weak. Clone size appears in some rows only: once, few, many, or a class for an expanded clone.

CDR3nt,CDR3aa,d_gene,j_gene,v_gene,abundance
TGTGCCAGCAGCTTAGGGCTGGGGCACACCGGGGAGCTGTTTTTT,CASSLGLGHTGELFF,.,TRBJ2-2,TRBV7-9,few
TGTGCCAGCATCCAGGCCCCCACGATTTACGAGCAGTACTTC,CASIQAPTIYEQYF,.,TRBJ2-7,TRBV2,.
TGTGCCAGCAGCACCCCCAGGGGAGGGGGCTACGAGCAGTACTTC,CASSTPRGGGYEQYF,.,TRBJ2-7,TRBV11-2,few
TGTGCCAGCAGCCCCTCCCCCGACAGGGGGCACGAGACCCAGTACTTC,CASSPSPDRGHETQYF,TRBD1,TRBJ2-5,TRBV5-4,.
TGTGCCAGCAGCATTTTGACGGTTCTTGAGCAGTACTTC,CASSILTVLEQYF,.,TRBJ2-7,TRBV21-1,.
TGTGCCAGCAGCTTGGTAGTGGGCGGGCGCACGGCCTACGAGCAGTACTTC,CASSLVVGGRTAYEQYF,.,TRBJ2-7,TRBV5-6,.
TGTGCCAGCAGTTTATGGGCGCTAGGTTCGAACACTGAAGCTTTCTTT,CASSLWALGSNTEAFF,.,TRBJ1-1,TRBV28,.
TGTGCCAGCAGCTTAGTCTTACGGGATGGCAATGAGCAGTTCTTC,CASSLVLRDGNEQFF,.,TRBJ2-1,TRBV7-2,.
TGTGCCAGCAGCTTAGCCAGGGTCACTGAAGCTTTCTTT,CASSLARVTEAFF,.,TRBJ1-1,TRBV7-9,few
TGTGCCAGTAGTATAGATCGGGGCCAGACCTATGGCTACACCTTC,CASSIDRGQTYGYTF,.,TRBJ1-2,TRBV19,.
TGTGCCAGTAGTATTGGACGGACCGGGGAGCTGTTTTTT,CASSIGRTGELFF,.,TRBJ2-2,TRBV19,.
TGTGCCAGCAGCCCCGGGACAGGGGGCAGTCAGCCCCAGCATTTT,CASSPGTGGSQPQHF,TRBD1,TRBJ1-5,TRBV4-2,.
TGTGCCAGCAGCGCAACTAGCGGGGGGGCAAATACGCAGTATTTT,CASSATSGGANTQYF,TRBD2,TRBJ2-3,TRBV7-9,.
TGTGCCAGCAGCCCGACGGACAGAACCTACGAGCAGTACTTC,CASSPTDRTYEQYF,.,TRBJ2-7,TRBV4-2,.
TGTGCCATCAAAGACAGGGAGGGACAGCCCCAGCATTTT,CAIKDREGQPQHF,TRBD1,TRBJ1-5,TRBV10-3,few
TGTGCCAGCAGTGAGTTGCGGGGGGGCGCAGATACGCAGTATTTT,CASSELRGGADTQYF,TRBD2,TRBJ2-3,TRBV2,once
TGTGCCAGCAGTGAATTTCAGAGGCCGGGGGAGACCCAGTACTTC,CASSEFQRPGETQYF,.,TRBJ2-5,TRBV2,medium-sized
TGCGCCAGCAGCTTGGTGGGGGGTTCTGAAGCTTTCTTT,CASSLVGGSEAFF,.,TRBJ1-1,TRBV5-1,.
TGTGCCAGCAGCCCCAAGGGGCTTGGGTATGGCTACACCTTC,CASSPKGLGYGYTF,.,TRBJ1-2,TRBV7-2,.
TGTGCCAGCGGGGGTAAAGGGGGGGCTTTCTTT,CASGGKGGAFF,.,TRBJ1-1,TRBV6-5,.
TGCAGCGCCGCCACAGGGGCGCGGGAGACCCAGTACTTC,CSAATGARETQYF,TRBD1,TRBJ2-5,TRBV29-1,.
TGCGCCAGCAGCCTCCTGGCGGCGGGGGGGCCGGAGACCCAGTACTTC,CASSLLAAGGPETQYF,TRBD2,TRBJ2-5,TRBV4-1,.
TGTGCCAGCAGCTTAGCCTTGGTCCCTGGGGATGAGCAGTTCTTC,CASSLALVPGDEQFF,.,TRBJ2-1,TRBV7-9,.
TGTGCCAGCAACGACAGGAAAGGGGAAGCTTTCTTT,CASNDRKGEAFF,.,TRBJ1-1,TRBV6-1,.
TGTGCCAGCAAAGAGAGGGAGGGGGGTTTTGGCTACACCTTC,CASKEREGGFGYTF,.,TRBJ1-2,TRBV2,.
TGTGCCAGCAGCTCCGAAGTACAGGGGACCCATGGCTACACCTTC,CASSSEVQGTHGYTF,TRBD1,TRBJ1-2,TRBV7-9,.
TGTGCCAGCACCTTGACAGGGAGCACTGAAGCTTTCTTT,CASTLTGSTEAFF,TRBD1,TRBJ1-1,TRBV6-1,.
TGTGCCAGCGGGTCATCCTACGAGCAGTACTTC,CASGSSYEQYF,.,TRBJ2-7,TRBV6-6,.
TGTGCCAGCAGCTTAGGACAGGGCTTTTACTCCTACGAGCAGTACTTC,CASSLGQGFYSYEQYF,TRBD1,TRBJ2-7,TRBV7-9,.
TGTGCCAGCAGCCTGGGCCAGGGGCCCCGGGGAGATACGCAGTATTTT,CASSLGQGPRGDTQYF,.,TRBJ2-3,TRBV5-6,once
TGTGCCAGCAGTTTAAGAGGTACCTCAAATCAGCCCCAGCATTTT,CASSLRGTSNQPQHF,.,TRBJ1-5,TRBV28,.
TGCGCCAGCTCCTTAGGGACAGGCTATGGCTACACCTTC,CASSLGTGYGYTF,TRBD1,TRBJ1-2,TRBV5-1,once
TGTGCCAGCAGCGGATCACTTACCACCGGGGAGCTGTTTTTT,CASSGSLTTGELFF,.,TRBJ2-2,TRBV5-4,.
TGTGCCAGTAGCACAACACCGGGACAGGGCGCGCAGTACTTC,CASSTTPGQGAQYF,TRBD1,TRBJ2-7,TRBV19,once
TGTGCCAGCAGTAGCACCGGGACAGGTTACTCTGGGGCCAACGTCCTGACTTTC,CASSSTGTGYSGANVLTF,TRBD1,TRBJ2-6,TRBV27,.
TGTGCCTGGGGGGGCGGGCAGAAGGAAGAGACCCAGTACTTC,CAWGGGQKEETQYF,.,TRBJ2-5,TRBV30,.
TGCAGCGTCCTATGGACCCCCGGGGGTGAGCAGTTCTTC,CSVLWTPGGEQFF,.,TRBJ2-1,TRBV29-1,.
TGTGCCAGCAGCGCCCGACAGGGGAATTCACCCCTCCACTTT,CASSARQGNSPLHF,TRBD1,TRBJ1-6,TRBV9,once
TGTGCCTGGAGTGAGCGGGAAAAACTGTTTTTT,CAWSEREKLFF,.,TRBJ1-4,TRBV30,.
TGTGCCAGCAGCTTAGACGCGGGCCCCACCTACGAGCAGTACTTC,CASSLDAGPTYEQYF,.,TRBJ2-7,TRBV5-5,.
TGTGCCAGCACCGACAGGGGGCAGGAGACCCAGTACTTC,CASTDRGQETQYF,TRBD1,TRBJ2-5,TRBV6-1,.
TGTGCCAGCAGCCAGGACACTTTGAGCTCTGGAAACACCATATATTTT,CASSQDTLSSGNTIYF,.,TRBJ1-3,TRBV5-5,once
TGTGCCAGTACCCCTGACGGCCAACCTCGCTATGGCTACACCTTC,CASTPDGQPRYGYTF,.,TRBJ1-2,TRBV19,.
TGTGCTAGTGGTAAGGGACCGAGCACAGATACGCAGTATTTT,CASGKGPSTDTQYF,.,TRBJ2-3,TRBV12-5,.
TGTGCCAGCAGCCCCCGGGGGAACACCGGGGAGCTGTTTTTT,CASSPRGNTGELFF,.,TRBJ2-2,TRBV11-2,.
TGTGCCAGCAGTAGGGTGGGCACTGAAGCTTTCTTT,CASSRVGTEAFF,.,TRBJ1-1,TRBV27,.
TGTGCCTGGAGTCCTATATCCGGGGAGCTGTTTTTT,CAWSPISGELFF,.,TRBJ2-2,TRBV30,.
TGTGCCAGCAGTTCTGCGGGCCCCTCCTACGAGCAGTACTTC,CASSSAGPSYEQYF,.,TRBJ2-7,TRBV6-5,.
TGTGCCAGCAGCTTAGGTGCAGAATACACCGGGGAGCTGTTTTTT,CASSLGAEYTGELFF,.,TRBJ2-2,TRBV13,.
TGTGCCAGCAGCCCCCCTCCTGGCGGAGGGGTGGAGACCCAGTACTTC,CASSPPPGGGVETQYF,.,TRBJ2-5,TRBV5-4,once
TGCGCCAGCAGCTTGTCCGCGGGGGCGAGGGGCTACACCTTC,CASSLSAGARGYTF,.,TRBJ1-2,TRBV5-1,.
TGTGCCAGTAGCGGGGGAGGGCGGAGGGGAGTCAACAATGAGCAGTTCTTC,CASSGGGRRGVNNEQFF,TRBD2,TRBJ2-1,TRBV19,.
TGTGCCAGCAGTGAATGGGACAGCTACGAGCAGTACTTC,CASSEWDSYEQYF,TRBD1,TRBJ2-7,TRBV6-1,.
TGTGCCAGCTCTCGACAGGAGGGTGAAAAACTGTTTTTT,CASSRQEGEKLFF,.,TRBJ1-4,TRBV18,once
TGTGCCAGCAGTGCCCTAGCGGGAAACCCCTCCAATGAGCAGTTCTTC,CASSALAGNPSNEQFF,TRBD2,TRBJ2-1,TRBV6-4,.